One sample yielded the 28 T cell receptor beta chains listed below, sequenced in a study of T cells in Graves' hyperthyroidism and ophthalmopathy. From RNA transcripts, TCR beta CDR3 regions were amplified. The HTBI primer set served for first-round RT-PCR of the TCR CDR3. TCRdb processed the multiplex PCR reads anew with MiXCR; each CDR3 protein has one entry. The table lists approximately 400,000 distinct CDR3 sequences, approximately 14% of them singletons, with almost 8% in the top ten. Source material: blood. All receptors come from a young woman with Graves' hyperthyroidism.

This rearrangement joins TRBV5-1 to TRBJ1-4; 9 bases align to TRBD1. V dropped 2 bases and J dropped 2; count of bases not matched to a gene: 1. The CDR3 length is 15 residues. Germline V gene data show CDR1 as SGHRS and CDR2 as YFSETQ. The CDR3 protein is CASSFTGGTNEKLFF. CDR3 in DNA: TGCGCCAGCAGCTTTACAGGGGGCACTAATGAAAAACTGTTTTTT.

The genes are TRBV7-3 and TRBJ2-5; D is possibly TRBD2 (6 bases). CDR1 and CDR2 from the germline V gene are SGHTA and FQGTGA. The CDR3 loop spans 11 amino acids. Trimming removed 2 bases from V and 14 bases from J, with 12 bases in between. CDR3 loop: CASSLGDLGYF. CDR3 in DNA: TGTGCCAGCAGCTTAGGGGACTTGGGATACTTC.

Ten or more counts support this clonotype. The chain combines TRBV14 with TRBJ1-6; 7 nucleotides match TRBD1. The CDR3 extends over 16 amino acids. V gave up 4 bases and J gave up 10 bases; unmatched junction bases: 13. The germline gives CDR1 SGHDN, CDR2 FVKESK. In DNA form, the CDR3 reads TGTGCCAGCAGCCCCCTAGGACGACAGGGACGATCACCCCTCCACTTT. This encodes CASSPLGRQGRSPLHF.

In this sample, this clonotype turned up many times. The V call is TRBV7-6, the J call TRBJ2-7, with 10 bases lining up with TRBD2. This CDR3 has 14 residues. From germline, CDR1 is SGHVS and CDR2 FNYEAQ. J lost 3 bases, V lost 2 bases, and 1 base had no gene match. As DNA, the CDR3 is TGTGCCAGCAGCTTATTAGCGGGGGGCTACGAGCAGTACTTC. Protein sequence: CASSLLAGGYEQYF.

This clonotype was recorded at least ten times. This sequence joins TRBV20-1 and TRBJ2-1; 14 bases are shared with TRBD2. Germline-derived CDR1 and CDR2 are DFQATT and SNEGSKA (reference sequence). V lost 1 base to trimming and J lost 2 bases; unmatched junction nucleotides: 4. There are 17 residues in the CDR3. CDR3 loop: CSARAGLAGGTYNEQFF. The DNA of the CDR3 is TGCAGTGCTAGAGCTGGACTAGCGGGAGGCACCTACAATGAGCAGTTCTTC.

This clonotype was counted at least ten times. V gene TRBV11-2 combines with J gene TRBJ1-6; the match to TRBD1 covers 11 bases. Losses at the gene ends were 1 base for V and 8 bases for J; bases not matched to a gene: 1. CDR3 length: 15 amino acids. The V gene's germline CDR1 is SGHAT and CDR2 FQNNGV. The CDR3 protein is CASSLVGQGDSPLHF. For the CDR3, the DNA is TGTGCCAGCAGCTTAGTGGGACAGGGGGATTCACCCCTCCACTTT.

This clonotype was counted at least ten times. The chain employs TRBV5-1 and TRBJ2-1; tentatively, D is TRBD1 or TRBD2 (7 bases each). This CDR3 is built from 15 residues. From germline, CDR1 is SGHRS and CDR2 YFSETQ. Between the trimmed V and J ends, which lost 7 bases and 9 bases, there was a span of 23 bases. The CDR3 loop reads CASGRGQYQGAEQFF. The DNA of the CDR3 is TGCGCCAGCGGGAGGGGGCAGTACCAAGGGGCTGAGCAGTTCTTC.

The V and J genes are TRBV5-1 and TRBJ1-4, with D unresolved. Germline V CDR1 and CDR2: SGHRS, YFSETQ. V was trimmed by 4 bases and J by 3 bases, leaving 13 bases between them. The length of the CDR3 is 15 residues. The CDR3 protein is CASSTGSSANEKLFF. The CDR3 DNA reads as TGCGCCAGCAGCACGGGATCATCCGCTAATGAAAAACTGTTTTTT.

The table lists this clonotype with many counts. The chain couples TRBV7-8 to TRBJ2-7; D ambiguous. CDR3 size: 16 residues. V lost 0 bases to trimming and J lost 2 bases, with 14 bases between them. From germline, CDR1 is SGHVS and CDR2 FQNEAQ. The CDR3 sequence is CASSLAPRQGPYEQYF. The CDR3 nucleotides are TGTGCCAGCAGCTTAGCCCCAAGACAAGGACCCTACGAGCAGTACTTC.

The chain couples TRBV3-1 to TRBJ2-2; D is undetermined. Germline CDR1 reads LGHDT; CDR2 reads YNNKEL (reference sequence). V was cut by 11 bases and J by 4 bases, with 26 bases left in between. The CDR3 totals 17 residues. CDR3 protein: CAWSPGVSLQSTGELFF. In nucleotides, the CDR3 is TGTGCCTGGAGTCCCGGCGTTTCCCTTCAGAGCACCGGGGAGCTGTTTTTT.

This clonotype was detected ten times or more. This chain's CDR3 is CASSPGTEAHTQYF. In DNA, the CDR3 is TGCGCCAGCAGCCCCGGGACAGAAGCCCATACGCAGTATTTT. The chain joins TRBV5-1 to TRBJ2-3, with TRBD1 matching 7 bases. This CDR3 has 14 residues. Per germline, CDR1 SGHRS and CDR2 YFSETQ. Trimming took 4 bases from V and 7 from J; bases not matched to a gene: 9.

This clonotype occurred many times. V is TRBV5-4 and J is TRBJ2-1; a weak D match, TRBD2 (5 bases). This CDR3 spans 15 amino acids. V was shortened by 4 bases and J by 0 bases, with 11 bases between the two germline ends. Germline V gene lookup returns CDR1 SGHNT and CDR2 YYREEE (reference sequence). The CDR3 spells CASSGGLPSYNEQFF. The DNA for the CDR3 is TGTGCCAGCAGCGGCGGACTCCCCTCCTACAATGAGCAGTTCTTC.

This clonotype was counted ten times or more. This rearrangement joins TRBV12-3 or TRBV12-4 to TRBJ2-3; TRBD2 agrees at 11 bases. The CDR3 consists of 17 residues. With 6 bases clipped from V and 4 bases from J, the junction kept 12 bases outside the gene matches. CDR3 DNA sequence: TGTGCCAGCAGCTCACTCCGTCTAGCGGGGGGACCAGATACGCAGTATTTT. This gives the protein CASSSLRLAGGPDTQYF.

This clonotype was counted at least ten times. This chain uses TRBV5-5 with TRBJ2-3, with TRBD2 matching over 9 bases. The V and J ends lost 7 bases and 0 bases, in that order; junction bases with no gene match: 3. CDR1 and CDR2 from the germline V gene are SGHKS and YYEKEE (reference sequence). The CDR3 sequence is 14 residues long. CDR3 in amino acids: CASLAGTSTDTQYF. DNA for the CDR3: TGTGCCAGCCTAGCGGGAACTAGCACAGATACGCAGTATTTT.

This clonotype was found many times. The rearrangement uses TRBV5-4 and TRBJ2-7; 9 nucleotides line up with TRBD2. V shed 5 bases and J 2 bases; nucleotides not matched to a gene: 8. The CDR3 extends over 15 amino acids. Germline assignment: CDR1 SGHNT and CDR2 YYREEE (reference sequence). The CDR3 region has the DNA TGTGCCAGCAGTTCCCTAGCGGGGTCCCCCTACGAGCAGTACTTC. Translating it yields CASSSLAGSPYEQYF.

This clonotype was detected only once. The chain carries TRBV20-1 and TRBJ2-7, with 14 bases lining up with TRBD2. Germline V lookup: CDR1 DFQATT, CDR2 SNEGSKA (reference sequence). V lost 3 bases to trimming and J lost 4 bases; unmatched junction nucleotides: 5. The CDR3 has 15 amino acids. The CDR3 protein is CSARGLAGDNYEQYF. CDR3 nucleotide sequence: TGCAGTGCTAGGGGACTAGCGGGAGATAATTACGAGCAGTACTTC.

This clonotype was seen more than once but under ten times. The chain uses TRBV20-1 and TRBJ2-3; 15 bases match TRBD2. V dropped 4 bases and J dropped 5; count of bases not matched to a gene: 7. The germline V gene has CDR1 DFQATT and CDR2 SNEGSKA (reference sequence). This CDR3 is 16 amino acids long. The CDR3 DNA reads as TGCAGTGCTAAGCGGACTAGCGGGGGGGCGGGAGATACGCAGTATTTT. Translating it yields CSAKRTSGGAGDTQYF.

This clonotype came up many times. The rearrangement joins TRBV4-2 to TRBJ1-4; no clear D. The CDR3 length is 13 residues. Deletions cut 1 base from V and 8 bases from J, with 8 bases between. Germline V gives CDR1 LGHNA, CDR2 YNFKEQ. CDR3: CASSQAGSEKLFF. The CDR3 region has the DNA TGTGCCAGCAGCCAAGCCGGGAGCGAAAAACTGTTTTTT.

This clonotype was picked up a small number of times. The chain carries TRBV2 and TRBJ2-2, with TRBD1 matching 9 bases. CDR3 length: 16 residues. The germline gives CDR1 SNHLY, CDR2 FYNNEI. The V gene end was trimmed by 4 bases and the J gene end by 7 bases; junction bases not matched to a gene: 10. The CDR3 coding sequence is TGTGCCAGCAGTGCGGGACAGGGCGGGGGTCGCGGGGAGCTGTTTTTT. Translated: CASSAGQGGGRGELFF.

This clonotype has a count of ten or more. V usage is TRBV9 and J usage is TRBJ1-1, with D unresolved. Germline-derived CDR1 and CDR2 are SGDLS and YYNGEE. Trimming removed 10 bases at V and 3 bases at J, with 10 bases between. This CDR3 comprises 11 residues. CDR3 nucleotide sequence: TGTGCCGTCCTGAGGTACACTGAAGCTTTCTTT. Its translation: CAVLRYTEAFF.

This clonotype was observed at least ten times. The genes are TRBV20-1 and TRBJ2-2; D ambiguous. Per the germline V gene, CDR1 is DFQATT and CDR2 is SNEGSKA (reference sequence). CDR3 length: 15 residues. Trimming took 0 bases from V and 4 from J, leaving 12 bases between them. In DNA, the CDR3 is TGCAGTGCTAGAGATGCCGGGCTTGTCACCGGGGAGCTGTTTTTT. This encodes CSARDAGLVTGELFF.

The chain combines TRBV4-1 with TRBJ2-1, with D possibly being TRBD1 or TRBD2 (6 bases each). V was cut by 1 base and J by 2 bases, with 12 bases left in between. Germline V CDR1 and CDR2: MGHRA, YSYEKL. This CDR3 has 16 amino acids. The CDR3 coding sequence is TGCGCCAGCAGCCAAGGATTCCGGGGGCCCTACAATGAGCAGTTCTTC. The encoded protein is CASSQGFRGPYNEQFF.

This clonotype was counted only a few times. The chain combines TRBV12-3 or TRBV12-4 with TRBJ2-1, with 9 nucleotides matching TRBD2. The CDR3 is 14 residues long. The J segment lost 9 bases and the V segment lost 6 bases, leaving 9 bases of the junction unmatched. The CDR3 protein is CASRARTSAGEQFF. CDR3 sequence (DNA): TGTGCCAGCAGGGCGCGGACTAGCGCGGGTGAGCAGTTCTTC.

This clonotype was seen ten or more times. The V call is TRBV9, the J call TRBJ1-4; a weak D match, TRBD1 (5 bases). Germline CDR1 is SGDLS and CDR2 is YYNGEE. CDR3 length: 15 residues. The V and J ends lost 0 bases and 10 bases respectively, with 16 bases between them. The CDR3 protein is CASSVDPGPGGKLFF. The DNA of the CDR3 is TGTGCCAGCAGCGTAGATCCGGGCCCGGGGGGAAAACTGTTTTTT.

There are many counts of this clonotype. The chain couples TRBV2 to TRBJ1-2, with TRBD1 as a possible D gene (6 bases). This CDR3 is 13 amino acids long. V lost 5 bases and J lost 5, with 12 bases in between. The germline gives CDR1 SNHLY, CDR2 FYNNEI. The CDR3 region is CASSRTETYGYTF. The CDR3, as DNA: TGTGCCAGCAGTCGGACAGAAACATATGGCTACACCTTC.

This clonotype was recorded many times. This chain uses TRBV27 with TRBJ1-2; perhaps TRBD1 as D (6 bases). CDR1 and CDR2 (germline): MNHEY, SMNVEV (reference sequence). This CDR3 region has 14 residues. Trimming stripped 0 bases from V and 3 bases from J, with 8 bases between. CDR3 nucleotides: TGTGCCAGCAGTTTATCAGCAGGGGACTATGGCTACACCTTC. This gives the protein CASSLSAGDYGYTF.

This chain connects TRBV4-1 to TRBJ1-1, with D possibly matching TRBD1 (5 bases). Germline V gives CDR1 MGHRA, CDR2 YSYEKL. CDR3 length equals 14 residues. Trimming cost V 0 bases and J 6 bases, with 11 bases left between them. The CDR3 sequence is CASSQEWGSPEAFF. The DNA for the CDR3 is TGCGCCAGCAGCCAAGAGTGGGGGTCCCCTGAAGCTTTCTTT.

The chain couples TRBV7-9 to TRBJ1-4; D may be TRBD1 (6 bases). Germline CDR1 SEHNR, CDR2 FQNEAQ (reference sequence). CDR3 size: 15 residues. The V gene lost 2 bases and the J gene lost 4 bases, with 11 bases spanning the gap. In nucleotides, the CDR3 is TGTGCCAGCAGCTTAAGGGGGAAGTATAATGAAAAACTGTTTTTT. Translating it yields CASSLRGKYNEKLFF.